This passage covers 15 T cell receptor beta chains from one sample sequenced in a study of blood T cell repertoires in COVID-19. Sequenced by immunoSEQ multiplex PCR; TCRdb stores in-frame clones only, minus some. The table lists 60,000 to 75,000 clones, about 91% of them singletons. Sequenced material: peripheral blood. These TCRs come from a man aged 40-49 years with COVID-19, enrolled during active disease.

The V and J genes are TRBV19 and TRBJ1-5; tentative D call: TRBD1 (5 bases). The CDR3 has 16 residues. Looked up from germline, CDR1 is LNHDA and CDR2 is SQIVND (reference sequence). V was cut by 0 bases and J by 5 bases, with 14 bases left in between. The CDR3 DNA follows: TGTGCCAGTAGTATAGATCGGGCAGGGCCAGATCAGCCCCAGCATTTT. It is translated as CASSIDRAGPDQPQHF.

The chain is built from TRBV6-5 and TRBJ1-5; 8 nucleotides line up with TRBD1. V lost 2 bases and J lost 7; bases outside the gene matches: 4. The CDR3 is made up of 14 amino acids. Germline lookup yields CDR1 MNHEY and CDR2 SVGAGI. The CDR3 DNA reads TGTGCCAGCAGTTACAGGACAGGGACCCAGCCCCAGCATTTT. Protein: CASSYRTGTQPQHF.

The V and J genes are TRBV6-6 and TRBJ1-3, with 9 bases lining up with TRBD1. In germline, CDR1 is MNHNY, CDR2 SVGAGI (reference sequence). The J segment lost 3 bases and the V segment lost 5 bases, leaving 8 bases of the junction unmatched. The CDR3 consists of 16 residues. The CDR3 spells CASSGTGQRLGNTIYF. CDR3 in DNA: TGTGCCAGCAGTGGGACAGGGCAACGGCTTGGAAACACCATATATTTT.

The chain has TRBV19 and TRBJ1-1, with TRBD1 matching over 7 bases. This CDR3 region has 14 residues. V trimming: 5 bases; J trimming: 5 bases; junction bases outside the gene matches: 8. CDR1 and CDR2 (germline): LNHDA, SQIVND (reference sequence). Here the CDR3 reads CASSSTGDGTEAFF. The CDR3 DNA follows: TGTGCCAGTAGTTCAACAGGGGATGGAACTGAAGCTTTCTTT.

This chain joins TRBV11-1 and TRBJ2-4; possibly TRBD2 for D (5 bases). The CDR3 covers 15 residues. CDR1 and CDR2 (germline): SGHAT, FQDESV (reference sequence). Between the trimmed V and J ends, which lost 1 base and 9 bases, there was a span of 16 bases. The CDR3 sequence is CASSLGGLSSGIQYF. In DNA form, the CDR3 reads TGTGCCAGCAGCTTAGGAGGGTTGTCTTCGGGCATTCAGTACTTC.

The chain combines TRBV3-1 (or the pseudogene TRBV3-2) with TRBJ2-7; a weak D match, TRBD2 (6 bases). V was shortened by 0 bases and J by 3 bases, with 9 bases between the two germline ends. The CDR3 loop spans 14 amino acids. Germline assignment: CDR1 LGHDT and CDR2 YNNKEL (reference sequence). The CDR3 protein is CASSQDGGNYEQYF. The CDR3 DNA follows: TGTGCCAGCAGCCAAGATGGGGGGAACTACGAGCAGTACTTC.

The V gene is TRBV28, the J gene TRBJ2-7; TRBD1 aligns across 9 bases. The CDR3 runs to 15 residues. Germline values: CDR1 MDHEN, CDR2 SYDVKM. Germline trimming cut 4 bases from V and 0 bases from J; bases unmatched to any gene: 4. CDR3 bases: TGTGCCAGCAGTTATACAGGGGGCACCTCCTACGAGCAGTACTTC. Translation gives CASSYTGGTSYEQYF.

The chain employs TRBV9 and TRBJ2-7; D perhaps matches TRBD2 (5 bases). This CDR3 comprises 13 residues. Germline V gene data show CDR1 as SGDLS and CDR2 as YYNGEE. Trimming removed 3 bases at V and 0 bases at J, with 7 bases between. CDR3 sequence reads: CASSAGDSYEQYF. The CDR3 DNA follows: TGTGCCAGCAGCGCCGGGGACTCCTACGAGCAGTACTTC.

V and J are TRBV7-9 and TRBJ1-2; no clear D gene. Germline V lookup: CDR1 SEHNR, CDR2 FQNEAQ (reference sequence). Trimming stripped 6 bases from V and 8 bases from J, with 10 bases between. This CDR3 contains 11 residues. The CDR3 coding sequence is TGTGCCAGCAGTACAAGGGAGGGCTACACCTTC. It encodes CASSTREGYTF.

J is TRBJ2-7 and V is TRBV21-1; TRBD1 was called by the table and not checked on the DNA. TRBV21-1 is a pseudogene segment. CDR3 size: 15 residues. The CDR3 here is CASSKGRQGTYEQYF. The CDR3 DNA reads TGTGCCAGCAGCAAAGGGAGACAGGGAACCTACGAGCAGTACTTC.

CDR3 nucleotide sequence: TGTGCCAGCAGTTACTCGGGCGGGCGGCAGTACTTC. This encodes CASSYSGGRQYF. The rearrangement uses TRBV6-2 or TRBV6-3 and TRBJ2-7; a possible D gene is TRBD2 (5 bases). The CDR3 covers 12 residues. Germline assignment: CDR1 MNHEY and CDR2 SVGEGT. V was shortened by 0 bases and J by 9 bases, with 9 bases between the two germline ends.

The chain employs TRBV11-3 and TRBJ2-1; possible D gene TRBD2, 7 bases. Trimming shortened V by 4 bases and J by 8 bases, and 12 bases separated the two germline ends. The CDR3 length is 13 residues. In germline, CDR1 is SGHNT, CDR2 YENEEA. In DNA form, the CDR3 reads TGTGCCAGCAGCTCCTCGGGGGGCTATGAGCAGTTCTTC. As protein: CASSSSGGYEQFF.

V and J are TRBV18 and TRBJ2-6, with D perhaps matching TRBD1 (6 bases). The germline V and J ends were trimmed by 6 bases and 0 bases, with 27 bases remaining between them. This CDR3 is built from 21 residues. Germline V gene sequence: CDR1 KGHSH, CDR2 LQKENI. This CDR3 is CASSTTSSALQGDSGANVLTF. Here the CDR3 DNA reads TGTGCCAGCTCCACCACCAGCAGCGCTTTACAGGGAGACTCTGGGGCCAACGTCCTGACTTTC.

The chain employs TRBV5-8 and TRBJ1-6; weak D call: TRBD1 (6 bases). The germline gives CDR1 SGHTS, CDR2 YDEGEE. CDR3 length equals 15 residues. V lost 4 bases to trimming and J lost 9 bases, with 17 bases between them. CDR3 amino acids: CASSEGLDRISPLHF. The CDR3 DNA reads as TGTGCCAGCAGCGAGGGTTTGGACAGAATTTCACCCCTCCACTTT.

The rearrangement joins TRBV19 to TRBJ1-5; a possible D gene is TRBD1 (6 bases). The CDR3 runs 16 residues. Germline V gene sequence: CDR1 LNHDA, CDR2 SQIVND (reference sequence). The V and J ends lost 4 bases and 2 bases respectively, with 15 bases between them. CDR3 in DNA: TGTGCCAGTAGTAGGCAACAGGGTAGGGGCAATCAGCCCCAGCATTTT. This encodes CASSRQQGRGNQPQHF.